The TCR beta chain under discussion was sequenced for a study of identical twins. Study results and limitations: In cord blood, abundant beta clonotypes had fewer insertions; memory showed no trend. Conclusions came from cross-sectional statistical analysis, not from following the same donors.

TCRdb processed the 5' RACE reads anew with MiXCR; each CDR3 protein has one entry. The table shows around 680,000 distinct CDR3 sequences, with approximately 9% occurring only once. With 3 bases clipped from V and 6 bases from J, the junction kept 6 bases outside the gene matches. Germline CDR1 reads DFQATT; CDR2 reads SNEGSKA (reference sequence). This CDR3 is built from 14 residues. This clonotype was counted between two and nine times. Its antigen remains unidentified. The same data also contributed to another study, on yellow fever vaccine responses in identical twins. That work adds: Each twin's T cell response to the vaccine was reported to look partly convergent and partly personalized.

The chain joins TRBV20-1 to TRBJ2-1; 9 positions match TRBD2. The sequenced sample was PBMCs. This clonotype originated in a woman aged 18-29 years in good health. The CDR3 here is CSASQLAGSNEQFF. The CDR3 DNA reads TGCAGTGCTAGTCAGCTAGCGGGGTCCAATGAGCAGTTCTTC.